Listed below are T cell receptor beta chains from one sample, sequenced in a study of breast tumors, draining lymph nodes, adjacent tissues. TCRdb re-derived calls from the multiplex PCR reads in MiXCR, one entry per CDR3 protein. The sample lists approximately 88,000 distinct CDR3 sequences, around 29% seen once, with over 8% in the top ten. The specimen was axillary lymph node tissue. Receptors originate from a female donor with breast cancer. Some clones in this sample may be carry-over from other donors' samples. The CDR3 runs from the conserved cysteine through the conserved F or W. A D gene is named only where the DNA matches it firmly. Size values are once, few and many counts, or a class for expanded clones, and some rows have none.

clone size: many
V gene: TRBV27
D gene: -
J gene: TRBJ2-7
CDR3 DNA: TGTGCCAGCAGTTTAGGCGCGGGGAGCTCCTACGAGCAGTACTTC
CDR3 protein: CASSLGAGSSYEQYF

clone size: many
V gene: TRBV24-1
D gene: TRBD2
J gene: TRBJ2-1
CDR3 DNA: TGTGCCACCAGTGATTCGGGGACTAGCGGGAGTTTCGAGCAGTTCTTC
CDR3 protein: CATSDSGTSGSFEQFF

clone size: many
V gene: TRBV29-1
D gene: -
J gene: TRBJ2-1
CDR3 DNA: TGCAGCGTTGGACCAGGGTTCTACAATGAGCAGTTCTTC
CDR3 protein: CSVGPGFYNEQFF

clone size: many
V gene: TRBV7-8
D gene: -
J gene: TRBJ1-1
CDR3 DNA: TGTGCCAGCAGGAAGACAGAAAACACTGAAGCTTTCTTT
CDR3 protein: CASRKTENTEAFF

clone size: many
V gene: TRBV29-1
D gene: -
J gene: TRBJ1-1
CDR3 DNA: TGCAGCGTTGCAGCAGTTTCTAGGGCTGAAGCTTTCTTT
CDR3 protein: CSVAAVSRAEAFF

clone size: -
V gene: TRBV6-5
D gene: TRBD2
J gene: TRBJ2-1
CDR3 DNA: TGTGCCAGCAGTCACTCGGGGACTAGCGGGATGAATGAGCAGTTCTTC
CDR3 protein: CASSHSGTSGMNEQFF

clone size: many
V gene: TRBV4-1
D gene: TRBD1
J gene: TRBJ1-5
CDR3 DNA: TGCGCCAGCAGCCGGACAGGGAGAGGTCAGCCCCAGCATTTT
CDR3 protein: CASSRTGRGQPQHF

clone size: many
V gene: TRBV27
D gene: -
J gene: TRBJ2-5
CDR3 DNA: TGTGCCAGCACCCCCCGACCCTTTATGGGACAGACCCAGTACTTC
CDR3 protein: CASTPRPFMGQTQYF

clone size: many
V gene: TRBV6-6
D gene: -
J gene: TRBJ2-7
CDR3 DNA: TGTGCCAGCAGTCACTCCCAGGCTGAAACAGGCTCCTACGAGCAGTACTTC
CDR3 protein: CASSHSQAETGSYEQYF

clone size: many
V gene: TRBV12-3/TRBV12-4
D gene: TRBD1
J gene: TRBJ2-5
CDR3 DNA: TGTGCCAGCAGTTTTGCGACAGGGGGGCAAGAGACCCAGTACTTC
CDR3 protein: CASSFATGGQETQYF

clone size: many
V gene: TRBV7-9
D gene: -
J gene: TRBJ2-5
CDR3 DNA: TGTGCCAGCAGCGCAGTCAGCAAGACCCAGTACTTC
CDR3 protein: CASSAVSKTQYF

clone size: -
V gene: TRBV20-1
D gene: -
J gene: TRBJ1-5
CDR3 DNA: TGCAGTGCTAAAAGGGGGACTCAGCCCCAGCATTTT
CDR3 protein: CSAKRGTQPQHF

clone size: many
V gene: TRBV4-3
D gene: TRBD1
J gene: TRBJ2-7
CDR3 DNA: TGCGCCAGCAGCCAACGGCAGGGGGTCTACGAGCAGTACTTC
CDR3 protein: CASSQRQGVYEQYF

clone size: many
V gene: TRBV4-3
D gene: -
J gene: TRBJ2-7
CDR3 DNA: TGCGCCAGCAGCCCCCGTCGGGACAGCGGGACGACTTCCTACGAGCAGTACTTC
CDR3 protein: CASSPRRDSGTTSYEQYF

clone size: medium-sized
V gene: TRBV20-1
D gene: TRBD2
J gene: TRBJ2-3
CDR3 DNA: TGCAGTGCCAGGCGGGGGGCAGATACGCAGTATTTT
CDR3 protein: CSARRGADTQYF

clone size: many
V gene: TRBV6-5
D gene: TRBD2
J gene: TRBJ2-1
CDR3 DNA: TGTGCCAGCAGCCTAGCGGACTACAATGAGCAGTTCTTC
CDR3 protein: CASSLADYNEQFF

clone size: -
V gene: TRBV28
D gene: TRBD1
J gene: TRBJ2-1
CDR3 DNA: TGTGCCAGCAGTCCCCCGGGACAGGGGTTTGAGCAGTTCTTC
CDR3 protein: CASSPPGQGFEQFF

clone size: -
V gene: TRBV6-4
D gene: TRBD2
J gene: TRBJ2-5
CDR3 DNA: TGTGCCAGCAGTGACCCGGGAGGGCAAGAGACCCAGTACTTC
CDR3 protein: CASSDPGGQETQYF

clone size: -
V gene: TRBV4-3
D gene: -
J gene: TRBJ2-4
CDR3 DNA: TGCGCCAGCAGCCAAGACGTCGCGGAAAACATTCAGTACTTC
CDR3 protein: CASSQDVAENIQYF

clone size: many
V gene: TRBV2
D gene: -
J gene: TRBJ2-5
CDR3 DNA: TGTGCCAGCAGACAGCAAGAGACCCAGTACTTC
CDR3 protein: CASRQQETQYF

clone size: -
V gene: TRBV28
D gene: TRBD1
J gene: TRBJ1-6
CDR3 DNA: TGTGCCAGCAGTTTGTCCGGGACAGGGTACAGTTCACCCCTCCACTTT
CDR3 protein: CASSLSGTGYSSPLHF

clone size: many
V gene: TRBV10-3
D gene: -
J gene: TRBJ2-3
CDR3 DNA: TGTGCCATAAGGAGGGGGTTAGGCACAGATACGCAGTATTTT
CDR3 protein: CAIRRGLGTDTQYF

clone size: many
V gene: TRBV30
D gene: -
J gene: TRBJ1-2
CDR3 DNA: TGTGCCTGGAATTCAGGGTATGGCTACACCTTC
CDR3 protein: CAWNSGYGYTF

clone size: -
V gene: TRBV20-1
D gene: TRBD2
J gene: TRBJ2-7
CDR3 DNA: TGCAGTGCTAGGTCCTCCCCGGGAGGGACGAAATACGTGCAGTACTTC
CDR3 protein: CSARSSPGGTKYVQYF

clone size: many
V gene: TRBV20-1
D gene: TRBD1
J gene: TRBJ1-2
CDR3 DNA: TGCAGTGCTAGGGACAGGTTGACACCCTACGACTCTAACTATGGCTACACCTTC
CDR3 protein: CSARDRLTPYDSNYGYTF

clone size: many
V gene: TRBV6-4
D gene: -
J gene: TRBJ1-6
CDR3 DNA: TGTGCCAGCAGTGGACAGCGTTCACCCCTCCACTTT
CDR3 protein: CASSGQRSPLHF

clone size: many
V gene: TRBV27
D gene: TRBD2
J gene: TRBJ2-3
CDR3 DNA: TGTGCCAGCAGCCGGACTAGCGGCTACACAGATACGCAGTATTTT
CDR3 protein: CASSRTSGYTDTQYF

clone size: -
V gene: TRBV19
D gene: -
J gene: TRBJ1-1
CDR3 DNA: TGTGCCAGTAGTATTGGGTTGGCAGAAATGAACACTGAAGCTTTCTTT
CDR3 protein: CASSIGLAEMNTEAFF

clone size: -
V gene: TRBV5-1
D gene: TRBD1
J gene: TRBJ2-5
CDR3 DNA: TGCGCCAGCAGCTTGGGACAGGGTCCAGACACCCAGTACTTC
CDR3 protein: CASSLGQGPDTQYF

clone size: many
V gene: TRBV20-1
D gene: TRBD2
J gene: TRBJ2-7
CDR3 DNA: TGCAGTGCTAGAGAGGGACTAGCGGGAGTATGGGACGAGCAGTACTTC
CDR3 protein: CSAREGLAGVWDEQYF

clone size: -
V gene: TRBV7-9
D gene: -
J gene: TRBJ1-5
CDR3 DNA: TGTGCCAGCAGACGCGGACCAGCGGACACAGATACGCAGCATTTT
CDR3 protein: CASRRGPADTDTQHF

clone size: many
V gene: TRBV20-1
D gene: -
J gene: TRBJ2-3
CDR3 DNA: TGCAGTGCCTCTTGGTTGGGACTCCGAACGCAGTATTTT
CDR3 protein: CSASWLGLRTQYF

clone size: -
V gene: TRBV6-6
D gene: -
J gene: TRBJ1-3
CDR3 DNA: TGTGCCAGCAGTCCCGGACGCTCTGGAAACACCATATATTTT
CDR3 protein: CASSPGRSGNTIYF

clone size: -
V gene: TRBV2
D gene: TRBD2
J gene: TRBJ2-1
CDR3 DNA: TGTGCCAGCACGGACGGGACTAGGTATGAGCAGTTCTTC
CDR3 protein: CASTDGTRYEQFF

clone size: many
V gene: TRBV11-2
D gene: -
J gene: TRBJ2-1
CDR3 DNA: TGTGCCAGCAGCTTAGACGCAGGAGGGGCATGGGAGCAGTTCTTC
CDR3 protein: CASSLDAGGAWEQFF

clone size: many
V gene: TRBV5-1
D gene: -
J gene: TRBJ2-7
CDR3 DNA: TGCGCCAGCAAACTACTGGCGGTGGGCTCCTACGAGCAGTACTTC
CDR3 protein: CASKLLAVGSYEQYF

clone size: -
V gene: TRBV5-6
D gene: -
J gene: TRBJ1-6
CDR3 DNA: TGTGCCAGCAGCTCCGGGGGCCTTTCACCCCTCCACTTT
CDR3 protein: CASSSGGLSPLHF

clone size: -
V gene: TRBV6-6
D gene: TRBD1
J gene: TRBJ2-5
CDR3 DNA: TGTGCCAGCAGTAGCACAGGGGCCCAAGAGACCCAGTACTTC
CDR3 protein: CASSSTGAQETQYF

clone size: many
V gene: TRBV11-2
D gene: -
J gene: TRBJ2-1
CDR3 DNA: TGTGCCAGCAGCTTAGGGGGGCTCGGCAATGAGCAGTTCTTC
CDR3 protein: CASSLGGLGNEQFF

clone size: many
V gene: TRBV10-3
D gene: -
J gene: TRBJ1-2
CDR3 DNA: TGTGCCAACAGCAATATCGGGGGGCCGGGAGTCTATGGCTACACCTTC
CDR3 protein: CANSNIGGPGVYGYTF

clone size: many
V gene: TRBV7-2
D gene: -
J gene: TRBJ2-1
CDR3 DNA: TGTGCCAGCAGCTCGGGACTCGCTTACAATGAGCAGTTCTTC
CDR3 protein: CASSSGLAYNEQFF

clone size: many
V gene: TRBV11-3
D gene: TRBD2
J gene: TRBJ2-7
CDR3 DNA: TGTGCCAGCAGTCCACGCGGTGGCGGGAGGGCCAGGGAGCAGTACTTC
CDR3 protein: CASSPRGGGRAREQYF

clone size: -
V gene: TRBV9
D gene: TRBD2
J gene: TRBJ2-5
CDR3 DNA: TGTGTCAGCAGCACCTACCCGGGGGGCCAAGAGACCCAGTACTTC
CDR3 protein: CVSSTYPGGQETQYF

clone size: -
V gene: TRBV11-2
D gene: TRBD2
J gene: TRBJ2-1
CDR3 DNA: TGTGCCAGCAGCTTAGTGTCGGGGAGGGTGCAGTTCTTC
CDR3 protein: CASSLVSGRVQFF

clone size: -
V gene: TRBV11-3
D gene: -
J gene: TRBJ2-7
CDR3 DNA: TGTGCCAGCGGCCCCGCCCATAGGGGAGAGCAGTACTTC
CDR3 protein: CASGPAHRGEQYF

clone size: many
V gene: TRBV30
D gene: TRBD2
J gene: TRBJ2-3
CDR3 DNA: TGTGCCTGGGGGAGCTTCTTGGAGACTAGCGGGAGCACAGATACGCAGTATTTT
CDR3 protein: CAWGSFLETSGSTDTQYF

clone size: -
V gene: TRBV7-9
D gene: -
J gene: TRBJ2-3
CDR3 DNA: TGTGCCAGCAGTTCCAACACAGATACGCAGTATTTT
CDR3 protein: CASSSNTDTQYF

clone size: -
V gene: TRBV7-2
D gene: TRBD2
J gene: TRBJ2-3
CDR3 DNA: TGTGCCAGCGGACTAGCGGGATTGGCAAGCACAGATACGCAGTATTTT
CDR3 protein: CASGLAGLASTDTQYF

clone size: many
V gene: TRBV11-2
D gene: -
J gene: TRBJ2-1
CDR3 DNA: TGTGCCAGCAGCCCGGTCGTCGGAGGGCCCCACAATGAGCAGTTCTTC
CDR3 protein: CASSPVVGGPHNEQFF

clone size: many
V gene: TRBV30
D gene: -
J gene: TRBJ1-2
CDR3 DNA: TGTGCCTGGAGTGTACGGGCCTACCGGGACGTAAGTTCTAACTATGGCTACACCTTC
CDR3 protein: CAWSVRAYRDVSSNYGYTF

clone size: many
V gene: TRBV5-8
D gene: -
J gene: TRBJ2-2
CDR3 DNA: TGTGCCAGCAGCTCCGGGACCAACACCGGGGAGCTGTTTTTT
CDR3 protein: CASSSGTNTGELFF

clone size: -
V gene: TRBV20-1
D gene: TRBD1
J gene: TRBJ2-7
CDR3 DNA: TGCAGTGCCACCTCCGGGACAGGGAATTCTCGATACGAGCAGTACTTC
CDR3 protein: CSATSGTGNSRYEQYF

clone size: many
V gene: TRBV7-8
D gene: -
J gene: TRBJ1-3
CDR3 DNA: TGTGCCAGCAGCGTAGAGGGCAGTGGAAACACCATATATTTT
CDR3 protein: CASSVEGSGNTIYF

clone size: -
V gene: TRBV7-8
D gene: -
J gene: TRBJ1-1
CDR3 DNA: TGCGCCAGCAGCCAAGATCAATACAGCCTGGGCACTGAAGCTTTCTTT
CDR3 protein: CASSQDQYSLGTEAFF